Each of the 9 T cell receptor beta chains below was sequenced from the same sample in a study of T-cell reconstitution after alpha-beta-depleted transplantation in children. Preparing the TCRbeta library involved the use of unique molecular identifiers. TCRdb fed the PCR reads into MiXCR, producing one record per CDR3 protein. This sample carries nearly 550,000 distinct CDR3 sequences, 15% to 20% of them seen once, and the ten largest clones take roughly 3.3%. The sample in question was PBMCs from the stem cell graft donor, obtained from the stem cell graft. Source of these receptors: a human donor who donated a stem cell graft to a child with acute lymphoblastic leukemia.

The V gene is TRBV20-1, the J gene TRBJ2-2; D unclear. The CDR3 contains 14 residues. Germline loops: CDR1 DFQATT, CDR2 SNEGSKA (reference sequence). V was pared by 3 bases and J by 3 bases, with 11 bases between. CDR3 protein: CSASNGEYTGELFF. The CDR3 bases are TGCAGTGCTAGTAACGGAGAATACACCGGGGAGCTGTTTTTT.

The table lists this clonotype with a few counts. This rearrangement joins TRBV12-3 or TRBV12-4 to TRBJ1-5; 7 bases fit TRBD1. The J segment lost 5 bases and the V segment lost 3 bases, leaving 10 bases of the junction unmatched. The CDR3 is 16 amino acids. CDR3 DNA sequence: TGTGCCAGCAGTTTGATCGGGGGACAGCAGCATCAGCCCCAGCATTTT. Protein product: CASSLIGGQQHQPQHF.

The CDR3 DNA reads as TGTGCCAGCAGCTCGGATAGTAGTGGGGTAATAAACGAGCAGTACTTC. Translation gives CASSSDSSGVINEQYF. The chain is built from TRBV7-9 and TRBJ2-7; no definite D call. V lost 4 bases, J lost 5 bases, and 21 bases lay in between. Germline lookup yields CDR1 SEHNR and CDR2 FQNEAQ (reference sequence). This CDR3 comprises 16 residues. Complete variable domain (other parts from reference TRBV7-9 and TRBJ2-7): DTGVSQNPRHKITKRGQNVTFRCDPISEHNRLYWYRQTLGQGPEFLTYFQNEAQLEKSRLLSDRFSAERPKGSFSTLEIQRTEQGDSAMYLCASSSDSSGVINEQYFGPGTRLTVT.

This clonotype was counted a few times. DNA for the CDR3: TGTGCCAGCAGCCTTGACGGAGGACTATCCGGGGAGCTGTTTTTT. Its translation: CASSLDGGLSGELFF. The gene calls are TRBV5-6 and TRBJ2-2, with D perhaps TRBD2 (6 bases). V was trimmed by 4 bases and J by 6 bases, leaving 16 bases between them. The CDR3 is made up of 15 amino acids. In germline, CDR1 is SGHDT, CDR2 YYEEEE.

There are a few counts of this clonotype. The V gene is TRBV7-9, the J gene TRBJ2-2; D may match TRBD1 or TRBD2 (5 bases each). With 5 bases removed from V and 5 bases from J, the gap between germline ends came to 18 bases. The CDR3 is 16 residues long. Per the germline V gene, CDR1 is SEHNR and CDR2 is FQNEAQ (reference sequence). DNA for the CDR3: TGTGCCAGCAGCACCACCCGGGGCTACTCAACCGGGGAGCTGTTTTTT. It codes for CASSTTRGYSTGELFF.

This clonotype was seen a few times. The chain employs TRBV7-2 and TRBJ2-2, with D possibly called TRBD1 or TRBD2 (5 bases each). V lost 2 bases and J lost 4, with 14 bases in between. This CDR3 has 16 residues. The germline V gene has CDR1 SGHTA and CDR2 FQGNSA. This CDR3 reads CASSLMGTHVTGELFF. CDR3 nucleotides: TGTGCCAGCAGCTTAATGGGGACGCACGTCACCGGGGAGCTGTTTTTT.

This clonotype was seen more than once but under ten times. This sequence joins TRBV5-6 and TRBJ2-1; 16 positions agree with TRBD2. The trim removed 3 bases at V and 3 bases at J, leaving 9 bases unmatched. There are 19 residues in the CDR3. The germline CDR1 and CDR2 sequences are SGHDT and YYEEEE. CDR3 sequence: CASSSLPGLAGGRYNEQFF. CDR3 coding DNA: TGTGCCAGCAGCTCCCTACCGGGACTAGCGGGAGGGCGCTACAATGAGCAGTTCTTC. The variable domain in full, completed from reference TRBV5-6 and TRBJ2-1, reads DAGVTQSPTHLIKTRGQQVTLRCSPKSGHDTVSWYQQALGQGPQFIFQYYEEEERQRGNFPDRFSGHQFPNYSSELNVNALLLGDSALYLCASSSLPGLAGGRYNEQFFGPGTRLTVL.

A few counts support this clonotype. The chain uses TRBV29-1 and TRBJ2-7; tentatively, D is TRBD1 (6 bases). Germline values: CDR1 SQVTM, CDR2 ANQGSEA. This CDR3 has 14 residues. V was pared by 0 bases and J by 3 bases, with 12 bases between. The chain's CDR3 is CSVEDRGESYEQYF. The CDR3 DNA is TGCAGCGTTGAAGACAGGGGCGAAAGCTACGAGCAGTACTTC.

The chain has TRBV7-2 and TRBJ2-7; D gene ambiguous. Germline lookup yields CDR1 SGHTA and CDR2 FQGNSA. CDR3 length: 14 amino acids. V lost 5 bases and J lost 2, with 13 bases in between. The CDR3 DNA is TGTGCCAGCAGCCCCGCGAATGCCGCCTACGAGCAGTACTTC. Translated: CASSPANAAYEQYF. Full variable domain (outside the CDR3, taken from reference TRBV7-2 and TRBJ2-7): GAGVSQSPSNKVTEKGKDVELRCDPISGHTALYWYRQSLGQGLEFLIYFQGNSAPDKSGLPSDRFSAERTGGSVSTLTIQRTQQEDSAVYLCASSPANAAYEQYFGPGTRLTVT.